The sequence of this TCR beta chain was determined in a study of T cells after posttransplantation cyclophosphamide. A marrow graft followed busulfan-fludarabine conditioning, with cyclophosphamide on days +3 and +4. Germline values: CDR1 MNHEY, CDR2 SMNVEV (reference sequence). The V segment lost 2 bases and the J segment 0 bases; nucleotides outside the gene matches: 0. This CDR3 contains 14 residues. The repertoire was sequenced with immunoSEQ multiplex PCR; TCRdb's copy has only in-frame clones and lacks some. The sample includes approximately 45,000 clones, about 90% of them seen just once. Study results and caveats: Blood and skin or GI T cell repertoires showed limited TRB overlap. Donor-recipient repertoire similarity was low at 1-2 months, rising over year one.

In the case of this clone: The antigen remains undetermined.

The sequence was obtained from a male patient aged 60-70 years who received an allogeneic stem cell transplant from a related donor and was CMV-positive. These T cells may partly come from the graft donor. The chain combines TRBV27 with TRBJ1-2; 7 nucleotides match TRBD1. The sample in question was PBMCs, obtained about 64 days after allogeneic stem cell transplant with posttransplant cyclophosphamide. CDR3 sequence: CASSLDRANYGYTF. In nucleotides, the CDR3 is TGTGCCAGCAGTTTAGACAGGGCTAACTATGGCTACACCTTC.